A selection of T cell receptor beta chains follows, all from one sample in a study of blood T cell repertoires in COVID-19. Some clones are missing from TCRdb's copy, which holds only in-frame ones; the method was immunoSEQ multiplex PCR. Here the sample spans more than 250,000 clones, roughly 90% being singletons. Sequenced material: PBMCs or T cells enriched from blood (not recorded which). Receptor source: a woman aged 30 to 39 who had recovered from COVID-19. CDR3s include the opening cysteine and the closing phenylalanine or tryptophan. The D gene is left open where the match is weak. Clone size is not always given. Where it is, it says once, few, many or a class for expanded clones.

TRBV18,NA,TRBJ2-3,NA,CASSPSTDTQYF,TGTGCCAGCTCACCCTCCACAGATACGCAGTATTTT
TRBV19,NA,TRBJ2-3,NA,CASSIGGISTDTQYF,TGTGCCAGTAGTATCGGCGGGATCAGCACAGATACGCAGTATTTT
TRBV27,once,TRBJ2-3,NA,CASSKTPQGISTDTQYF,TGTGCCAGCAGCAAGACTCCACAGGGAATTAGCACAGATACGCAGTATTTT
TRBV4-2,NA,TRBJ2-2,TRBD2,CASSQPPGAGEGGELFF,TGTGCCAGCAGCCAACCCCCCGGGGCGGGAGAGGGCGGGGAGCTGTTTTTT
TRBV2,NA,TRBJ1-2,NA,CASSGGQGRFGYGYTF,TGTGCCAGCAGCGGGGGGCAGGGTAGGTTTGGCTATGGCTACACCTTC
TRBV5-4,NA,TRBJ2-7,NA,CASSSRDPYEQYF,TGTGCCAGCAGCTCTCGGGATCCCTACGAGCAGTACTTC
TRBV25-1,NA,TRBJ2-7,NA,CASSEGLPVSYEQYF,TGTGCCAGCAGTGAAGGCCTCCCCGTGTCCTACGAGCAGTACTTC
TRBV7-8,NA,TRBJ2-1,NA,CASSPQGYEQFF,TGTGCCAGCAGCCCGCAGGGCTATGAGCAGTTCTTC
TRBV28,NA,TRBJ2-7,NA,CASRPHGQPAGEQYF,TGTGCCAGCAGGCCGCATGGACAGCCAGCCGGGGAGCAGTACTTC
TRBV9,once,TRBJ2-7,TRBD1,CASSVGQGYYEQYF,TGTGCCAGCAGCGTAGGACAGGGATATTACGAGCAGTACTTC
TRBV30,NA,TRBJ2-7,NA,CAWSVLGPLFSYEQYF,TGTGCCTGGAGTGTACTGGGCCCCCTATTCTCCTACGAGCAGTACTTC
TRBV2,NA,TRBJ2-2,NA,CASSGGDNTGELFF,TGTGCCAGCAGTGGGGGGGACAACACCGGGGAGCTGTTTTTT
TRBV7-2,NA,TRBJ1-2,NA,CASSPRTVHGYTF,TGTGCCAGCAGCCCCAGGACAGTGCATGGCTACACCTTC
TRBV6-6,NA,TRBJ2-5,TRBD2,CASSPNTQGLAGIETQYF,TGTGCCAGCAGTCCAAATACTCAAGGACTAGCGGGAATAGAGACCCAGTACTTC
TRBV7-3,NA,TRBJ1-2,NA,CASSLTGGDRLYGYTF,TGTGCCAGCAGCTTAACGGGGGGAGATAGACTCTATGGCTACACCTTC
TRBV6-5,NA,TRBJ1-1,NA,CASGRVLAFF,TGTGCCAGCGGGAGGGTTCTGGCTTTCTTT
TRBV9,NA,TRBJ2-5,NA,CASSHGAAGPQETQYF,TGTGCCAGCAGCCACGGGGCAGCGGGCCCCCAAGAGACCCAGTACTTC
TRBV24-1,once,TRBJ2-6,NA,CATSDLDGTGANVLTF,TGTGCCACCAGTGATTTAGACGGGACTGGGGCCAACGTCCTGACTTTC
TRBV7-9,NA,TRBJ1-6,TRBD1,CASSGQGESPLHF,TGTGCCAGCAGCGGACAGGGAGAATCACCCCTCCACTTT
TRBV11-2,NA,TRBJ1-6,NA,CASSFPDRNSPLHF,TGTGCCAGCAGCTTTCCGGACAGAAATTCACCCCTCCACTTT
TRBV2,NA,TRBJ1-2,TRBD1,CASSGDSQMANYGYTF,TGTGCCAGCAGCGGGGACAGCCAGATGGCTAACTATGGCTACACCTTC
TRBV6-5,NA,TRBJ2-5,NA,CASSYMGGSETQYF,TGTGCCAGCAGTTACATGGGGGGTAGTGAGACCCAGTACTTC
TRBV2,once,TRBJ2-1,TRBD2,CASVTGGPGGNEQFF,TGTGCCAGCGTGACGGGGGGGCCCGGAGGGAATGAGCAGTTCTTC
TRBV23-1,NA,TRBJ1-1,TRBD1,CASSGVRQGLLNTEAFF,TGCGCCAGCAGTGGCGTCCGACAGGGGCTTTTGAACACTGAAGCTTTCTTT
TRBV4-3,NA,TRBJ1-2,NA,CASSQDRGWGYGYTF,TGCGCCAGCAGCCAAGACAGGGGTTGGGGGTATGGCTACACCTTC
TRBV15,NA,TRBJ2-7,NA,CATSRVPLSRGWVYEQYF,TGTGCCACCAGCAGAGTCCCCCTTTCCAGAGGGTGGGTCTACGAGCAGTACTTC
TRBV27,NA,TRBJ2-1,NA,CASSLDWGERSYNEQFF,TGTGCCAGCAGTTTAGATTGGGGGGAGAGGTCTTACAATGAGCAGTTCTTC
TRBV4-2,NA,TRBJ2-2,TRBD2,CASSQDYSGGTAGELFF,TGTGCCAGCAGCCAAGACTATAGCGGGGGGACTGCCGGGGAGCTGTTTTTT
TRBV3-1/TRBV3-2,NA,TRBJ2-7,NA,CASSPGSYEQYF,TGTGCCAGCAGCCCGGGGAGCTACGAGCAGTACTTC
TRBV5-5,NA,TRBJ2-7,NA,CASSLTEGQRYEQYF,TGTGCCAGCAGCTTGACGGAGGGTCAGCGCTACGAGCAGTACTTC
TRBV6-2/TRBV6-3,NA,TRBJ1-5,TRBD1,CASSYSNSRGRNQPQHF,TGTGCCAGCAGTTACTCGAATAGCAGGGGGCGAAATCAGCCCCAGCATTTT
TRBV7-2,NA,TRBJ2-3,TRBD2,CASSLGLGLADTQYF,TGTGCCAGCAGCCTGGGACTAGGGCTCGCAGATACGCAGTATTTT
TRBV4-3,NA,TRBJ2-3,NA,CASSHPRGSDTQYF,TGCGCCAGCAGCCATCCCCGGGGGTCAGATACGCAGTATTTT
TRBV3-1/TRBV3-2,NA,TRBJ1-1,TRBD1,CASSRDRAGGTEAFF,TGTGCCAGCAGCCGTGACAGGGCAGGCGGCACTGAAGCTTTCTTT
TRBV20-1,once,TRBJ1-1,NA,CSVSNTEAFF,TGCAGTGTCAGTAACACTGAAGCTTTCTTT
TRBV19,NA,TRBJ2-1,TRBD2,CASSTSGGANNEQFF,TGTGCCAGTAGTACAAGCGGGGGGGCGAACAATGAGCAGTTCTTC
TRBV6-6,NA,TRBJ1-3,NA,CASSPPYPTGRGDTIYF,TGTGCCAGCAGTCCACCCTACCCGACAGGCCGTGGGGACACCATATATTTT
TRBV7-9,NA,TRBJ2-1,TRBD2,CASSPLTSGPRHEQFF,TGTGCCAGCAGCCCTCTTACTAGCGGTCCCAGGCATGAGCAGTTCTTC
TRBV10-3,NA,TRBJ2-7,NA,CAISAGTIPYEQYF,TGTGCCATCAGTGCAGGCACGATTCCCTACGAGCAGTACTTC
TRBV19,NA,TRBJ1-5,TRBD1,CASSMGQSNQPQHF,TGTGCCAGTAGTATGGGACAGAGCAATCAGCCCCAGCATTTT
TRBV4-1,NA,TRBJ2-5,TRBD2,CASSQSSGGFQETQYF,TGCGCCAGCAGCCAATCTAGCGGGGGGTTCCAAGAGACCCAGTACTTC
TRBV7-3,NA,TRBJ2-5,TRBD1,CASSKGTGGLETQYF,TGTGCCAGCAGCAAAGGGACAGGGGGCCTAGAGACCCAGTACTTC
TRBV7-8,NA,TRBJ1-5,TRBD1,CASSLEGGGGPQHF,TGTGCCAGCAGCTTGGAAGGGGGCGGTGGGCCCCAGCATTTT
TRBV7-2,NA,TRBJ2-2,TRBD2,CASSFSGRGTGELFF,TGTGCCAGCAGCTTTAGCGGGAGGGGAACCGGGGAGCTGTTTTTT
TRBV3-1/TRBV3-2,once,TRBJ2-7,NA,CASSRDTYSYEQYF,TGTGCCAGCAGCCGCGATACTTACTCCTACGAGCAGTACTTC
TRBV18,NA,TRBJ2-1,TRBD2,CASSPGTSGISYNEQFF,TGTGCCAGCTCACCCGGGACTAGCGGGATCTCCTACAATGAGCAGTTCTTC
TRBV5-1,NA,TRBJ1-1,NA,CASSLETQGYTEAFF,TGCGCCAGCAGCTTGGAGACCCAGGGTTACACTGAAGCTTTCTTT
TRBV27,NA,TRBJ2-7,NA,CASSLPGYEQYF,TGTGCCAGCAGTTTACCCGGGTACGAGCAGTACTTC
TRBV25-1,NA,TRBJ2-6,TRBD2,CASGGSGTSGANVLTF,TGTGCCAGCGGCGGGAGCGGTACCTCTGGGGCCAACGTCCTGACTTTC
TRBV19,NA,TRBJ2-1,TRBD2,CASRRTRYNEQFF,TGTGCCAGTAGACGGACTAGATATAATGAGCAGTTCTTC
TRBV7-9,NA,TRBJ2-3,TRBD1,CASSLGGQATDTQYF,TGTGCCAGCAGCTTAGGAGGACAGGCCACAGATACGCAGTATTTT